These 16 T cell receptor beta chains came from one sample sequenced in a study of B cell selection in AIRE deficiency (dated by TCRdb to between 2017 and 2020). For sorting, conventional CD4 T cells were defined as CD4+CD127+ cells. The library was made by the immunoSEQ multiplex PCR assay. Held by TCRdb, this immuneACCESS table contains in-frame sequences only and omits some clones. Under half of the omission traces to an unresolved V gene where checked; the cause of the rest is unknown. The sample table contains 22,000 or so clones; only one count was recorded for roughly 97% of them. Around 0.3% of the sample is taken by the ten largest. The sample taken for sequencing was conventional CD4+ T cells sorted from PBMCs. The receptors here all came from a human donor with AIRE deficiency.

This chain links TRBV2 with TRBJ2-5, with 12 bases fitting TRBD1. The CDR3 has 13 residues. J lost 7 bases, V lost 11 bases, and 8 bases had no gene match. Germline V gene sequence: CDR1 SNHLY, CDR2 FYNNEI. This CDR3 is CAAGDRGHGTQYF. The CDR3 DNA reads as TGTGCCGCAGGGGACAGGGGGCACGGGACCCAGTACTTC.

The CDR3 nucleotides read TGTGCCAGCTCACTCTACCCTACGTACGAGCAGTTCTTC. Its translation is CASSLYPTYEQFF. The genes are TRBV18 and TRBJ2-1; D gene unclear. V was pared by 4 bases and J by 10 bases, with 14 bases between. Germline CDR1 is KGHSH and CDR2 is LQKENI. The CDR3 covers 13 residues.

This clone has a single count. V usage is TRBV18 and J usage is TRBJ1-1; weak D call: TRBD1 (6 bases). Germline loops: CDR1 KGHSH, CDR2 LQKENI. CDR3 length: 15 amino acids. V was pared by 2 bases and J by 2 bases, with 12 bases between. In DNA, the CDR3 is TGTGCCAGCTCACCAGGGGCAGGGACAAACACTGAAGCTTTCTTT. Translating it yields CASSPGAGTNTEAFF.

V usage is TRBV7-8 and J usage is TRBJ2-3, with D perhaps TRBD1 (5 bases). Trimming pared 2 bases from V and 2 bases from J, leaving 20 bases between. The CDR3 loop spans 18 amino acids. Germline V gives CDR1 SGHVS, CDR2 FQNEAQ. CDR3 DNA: TGTGCCAGCAGCTTATCTGCCCGAAAGGGGCGGCTCACAGATACGCAGTATTTT. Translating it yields CASSLSARKGRLTDTQYF.

The CDR3 reads CASSLQHEYNEQFF. The CDR3 DNA sequence: TGTGCCAGCAGCCTGCAGCATGAGTACAATGAGCAGTTCTTC. The rearrangement links TRBV7-2 to TRBJ2-1; D call uncertain. The CDR3 length is 14 residues. V gave up 5 bases and J gave up 4 bases, with 12 bases separating them. Germline V gene data show CDR1 as SGHTA and CDR2 as FQGNSA.

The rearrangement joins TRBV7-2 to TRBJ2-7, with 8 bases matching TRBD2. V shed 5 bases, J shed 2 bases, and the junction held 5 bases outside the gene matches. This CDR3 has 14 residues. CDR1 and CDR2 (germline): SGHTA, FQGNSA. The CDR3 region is CASSLREGPYEQYF. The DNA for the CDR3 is TGTGCCAGCAGCCTACGGGAGGGCCCCTACGAGCAGTACTTC.

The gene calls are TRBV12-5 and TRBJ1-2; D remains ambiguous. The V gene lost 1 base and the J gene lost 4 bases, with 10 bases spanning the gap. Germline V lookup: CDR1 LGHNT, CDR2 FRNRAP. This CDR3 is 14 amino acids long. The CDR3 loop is CASGLEDGIYGYTF. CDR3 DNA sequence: TGTGCTAGTGGTTTGGAGGACGGGATCTATGGCTACACCTTC.

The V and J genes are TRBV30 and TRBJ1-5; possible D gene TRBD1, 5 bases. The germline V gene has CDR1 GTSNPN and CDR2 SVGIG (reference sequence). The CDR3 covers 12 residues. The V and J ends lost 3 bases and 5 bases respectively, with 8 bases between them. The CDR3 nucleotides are TGTGCCTGGAGCAGGGACTATCAGCCCCAGCATTTT. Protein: CAWSRDYQPQHF.

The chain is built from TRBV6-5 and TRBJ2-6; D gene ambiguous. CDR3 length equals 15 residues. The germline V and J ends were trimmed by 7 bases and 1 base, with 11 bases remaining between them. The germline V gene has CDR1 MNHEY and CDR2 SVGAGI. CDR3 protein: CASTPRWSGANVLTF. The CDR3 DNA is TGTGCCAGCACCCCTCGGTGGTCTGGGGCCAACGTCCTGACTTTC.

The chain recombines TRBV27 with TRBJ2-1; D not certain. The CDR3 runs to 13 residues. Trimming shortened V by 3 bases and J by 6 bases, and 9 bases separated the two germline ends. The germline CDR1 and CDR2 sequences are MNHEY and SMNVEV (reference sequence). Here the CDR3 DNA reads TGTGCCAGCAGTTTCACCATTAGCAATGAGCAGTTCTTC. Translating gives CASSFTISNEQFF.

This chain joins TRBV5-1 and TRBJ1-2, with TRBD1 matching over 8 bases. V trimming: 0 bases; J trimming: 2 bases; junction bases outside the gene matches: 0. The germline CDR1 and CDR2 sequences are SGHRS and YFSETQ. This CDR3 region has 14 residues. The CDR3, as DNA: TGCGCCAGCAGCTTGGACAGGGGGAACTATGGCTACACCTTC. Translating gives CASSLDRGNYGYTF.

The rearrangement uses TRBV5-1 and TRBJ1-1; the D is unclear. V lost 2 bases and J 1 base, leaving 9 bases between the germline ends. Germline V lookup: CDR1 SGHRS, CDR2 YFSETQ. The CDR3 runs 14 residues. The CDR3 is CASSLGSGNTEAFF. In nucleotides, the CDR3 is TGCGCCAGCAGCTTAGGCTCGGGGAACACTGAAGCTTTCTTT.

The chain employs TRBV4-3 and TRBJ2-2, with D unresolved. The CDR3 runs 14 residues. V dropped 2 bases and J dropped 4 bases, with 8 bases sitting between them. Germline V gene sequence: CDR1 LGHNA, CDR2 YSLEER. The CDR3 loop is CASSQIAATGELFF. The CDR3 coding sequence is TGCGCCAGCAGCCAAATAGCCGCCACCGGGGAGCTGTTTTTT.

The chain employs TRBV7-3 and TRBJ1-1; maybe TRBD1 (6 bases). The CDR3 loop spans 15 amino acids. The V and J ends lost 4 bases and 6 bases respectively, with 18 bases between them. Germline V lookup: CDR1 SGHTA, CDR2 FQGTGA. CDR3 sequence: CASSSGGPGEAEAFF. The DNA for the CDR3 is TGTGCCAGCAGCTCCGGAGGGCCAGGGGAGGCTGAAGCTTTCTTT.

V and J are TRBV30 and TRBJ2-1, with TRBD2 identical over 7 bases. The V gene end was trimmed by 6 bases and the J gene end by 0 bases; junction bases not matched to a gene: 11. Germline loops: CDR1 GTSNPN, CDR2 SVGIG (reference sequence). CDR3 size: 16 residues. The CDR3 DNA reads TGTGCCTGCAGAACCTGGGGGGGGAGCTCCTACAATGAGCAGTTCTTC. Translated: CACRTWGGSSYNEQFF.

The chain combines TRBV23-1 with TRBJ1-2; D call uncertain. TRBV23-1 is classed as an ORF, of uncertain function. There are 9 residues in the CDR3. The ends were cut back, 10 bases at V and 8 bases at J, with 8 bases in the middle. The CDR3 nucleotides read TGCGCCACCACCAAGGGCTACACCTTC. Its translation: CATTKGYTF.